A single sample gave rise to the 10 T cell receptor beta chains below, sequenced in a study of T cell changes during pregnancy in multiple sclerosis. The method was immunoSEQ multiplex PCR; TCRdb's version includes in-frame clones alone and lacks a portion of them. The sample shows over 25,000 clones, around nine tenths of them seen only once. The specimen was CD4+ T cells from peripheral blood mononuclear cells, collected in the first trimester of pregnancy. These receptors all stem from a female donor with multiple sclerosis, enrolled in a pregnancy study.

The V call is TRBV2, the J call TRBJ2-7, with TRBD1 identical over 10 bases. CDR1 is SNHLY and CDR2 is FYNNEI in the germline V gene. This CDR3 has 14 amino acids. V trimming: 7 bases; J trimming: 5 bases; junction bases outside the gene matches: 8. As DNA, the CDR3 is TGTGCCAGCACCCGGTGGACAGGGGGTAACGAGCAGTACTTC. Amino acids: CASTRWTGGNEQYF.

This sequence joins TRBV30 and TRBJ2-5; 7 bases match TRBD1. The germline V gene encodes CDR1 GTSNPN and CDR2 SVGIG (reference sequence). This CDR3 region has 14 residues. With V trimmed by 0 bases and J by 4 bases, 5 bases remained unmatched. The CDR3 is CAWSVQRGRETQYF. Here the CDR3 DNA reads TGTGCCTGGAGTGTACAGAGGGGGCGAGAGACCCAGTACTTC.

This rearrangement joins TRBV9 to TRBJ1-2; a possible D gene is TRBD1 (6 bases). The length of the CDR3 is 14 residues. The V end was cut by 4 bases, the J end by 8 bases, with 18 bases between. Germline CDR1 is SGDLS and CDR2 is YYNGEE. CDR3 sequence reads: CASSPGQPLEGYTF. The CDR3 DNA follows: TGTGCCAGCAGCCCGGGACAACCCCTGGAGGGCTACACCTTC.

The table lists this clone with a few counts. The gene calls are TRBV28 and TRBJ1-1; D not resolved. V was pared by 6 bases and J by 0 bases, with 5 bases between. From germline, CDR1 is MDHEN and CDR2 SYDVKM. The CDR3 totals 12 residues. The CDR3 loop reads CASREMNTEAFF. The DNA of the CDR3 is TGTGCCAGCAGGGAGATGAACACTGAAGCTTTCTTT.

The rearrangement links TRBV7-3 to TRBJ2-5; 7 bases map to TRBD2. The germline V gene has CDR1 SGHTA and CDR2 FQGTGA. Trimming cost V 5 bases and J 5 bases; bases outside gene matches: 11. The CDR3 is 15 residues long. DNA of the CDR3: TGTGCCAGCAGCAGGACCGGGACTATCGGCGAGACCCAGTACTTC. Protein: CASSRTGTIGETQYF.

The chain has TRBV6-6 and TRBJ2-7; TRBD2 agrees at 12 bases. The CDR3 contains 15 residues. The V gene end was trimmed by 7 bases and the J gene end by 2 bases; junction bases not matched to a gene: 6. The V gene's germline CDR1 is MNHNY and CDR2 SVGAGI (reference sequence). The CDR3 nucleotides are TGTGCCAGCACCGAAAGACTAGCGGGGGCCTACGAGCAGTACTTC. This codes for CASTERLAGAYEQYF.

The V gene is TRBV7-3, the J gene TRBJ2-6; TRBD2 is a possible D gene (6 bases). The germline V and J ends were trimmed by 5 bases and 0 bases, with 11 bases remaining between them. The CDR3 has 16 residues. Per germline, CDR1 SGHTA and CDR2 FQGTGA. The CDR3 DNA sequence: TGTGCCAGCAGCGGGACGGGGGACTCTGGGGCCAACGTCCTGACTTTC. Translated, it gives CASSGTGDSGANVLTF.

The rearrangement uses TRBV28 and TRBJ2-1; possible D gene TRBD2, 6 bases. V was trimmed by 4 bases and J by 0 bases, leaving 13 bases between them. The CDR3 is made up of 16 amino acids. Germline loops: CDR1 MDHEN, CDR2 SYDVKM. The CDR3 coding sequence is TGTGCCAGCAGTTCGGCAGGGACTGACTCCTACAATGAGCAGTTCTTC. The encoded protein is CASSSAGTDSYNEQFF.

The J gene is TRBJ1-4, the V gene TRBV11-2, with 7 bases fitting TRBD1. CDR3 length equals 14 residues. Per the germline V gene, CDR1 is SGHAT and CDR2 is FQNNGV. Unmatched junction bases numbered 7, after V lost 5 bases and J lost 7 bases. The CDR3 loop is CASSVPGGVEKLFF. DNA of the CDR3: TGTGCCAGCAGCGTACCAGGGGGAGTTGAAAAACTGTTTTTT.

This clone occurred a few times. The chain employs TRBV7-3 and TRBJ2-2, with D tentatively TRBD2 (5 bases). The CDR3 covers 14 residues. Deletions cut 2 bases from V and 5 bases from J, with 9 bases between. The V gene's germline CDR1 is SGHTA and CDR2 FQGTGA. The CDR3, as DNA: TGTGCCAGCAGCTTAGGCGGAGGAACCGGGGAGCTGTTTTTT. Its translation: CASSLGGGTGELFF.